A single sample is the source of the 30 T cell receptor delta chains below, sequenced in a study of gamma-delta chains in newborns, infants, children (dated by TCRdb to about 2019). TCRdb lists the instrument as Illumina MiSeq. TCRdb called clones from the public reads with CATT, and repeated DNA sequences were later combined into one row. The sample data list under 8,500 delta-chain clones, and about 0.66% of these were observed just once. The ten largest account for roughly a sixth of the sample. Sequenced material: blood. The receptors stem from a child who was a newborn, infant or young child, either healthy, febrile or measles-vaccinated (not recorded which).

This clone came up a few times. The protein recorded in TCRdb matches a much larger clone and deviates from this DNA's translation at residue 12, suggesting a read error; the protein here is obtained by translating the DNA. The chain couples TRDV2 to TRDJ3; 11 bases are shared with TRDD3. The CDR3 consists of 18 residues. The germline V gene has CDR1 GEAIGNYY and CDR2 EKD. The CDR3 DNA sequence: TGTGCCTGCACCGTACTGGGGGATAGCTCCTGGGGCACCCGACAGATGTTTTTC. Its protein is CACTVLGDSSWGTRQMFF.

Note on this clone: For this DNA, TCRdb reports the protein of a much larger clone, which diverges at residue 9, most likely from a read error; the protein presented here is translated directly from the DNA. This chain connects TRDV2 to TRDJ1; 7 bases are a match to TRDD3. Germline V lookup: CDR1 GEAIGNYY, CDR2 EKD. The CDR3 sequence is 13 residues long. After removal of 0 bases from V and 6 bases from J, the junction contained 3 bases not matched to a gene. The DNA of the CDR3 is TGTGCCTGTGACACCTGGGATACCTATAAACTCATCTTT. Protein sequence: CACDTWDTYKLIF.

This clone was counted between two and nine times. This DNA's translation differs at residue 10 from TCRdb's protein, which comes from a much larger clone; a read error is likely, and the protein shown is translated from the DNA. V is TRDV2 and J is TRDJ3, with D perhaps matching TRDD3 (6 bases). This CDR3 comprises 16 residues. Germline lookup yields CDR1 GEAIGNYY and CDR2 EKD. For the CDR3, the DNA is TGTGCCTGTGACACCGGATACTCCTGGGGCACCCGACAGATGTTTTTC. Its translation is CACDTGYSWGTRQMFF.

In regard to this clone: TCRdb assigns this DNA the protein of a much larger clone, which departs from its translation at residue 5; this likely reflects a read error, and the protein shown comes from translating the DNA. V is TRDV2 and J is TRDJ3, with 9 bases lining up with TRDD3. The ends lost 2 bases at V and 0 bases at J; junction bases unmatched: 4. CDR3 size: 18 residues. CDR1 is GEAIGNYY, CDR2 EKD, per germline. CDR3 DNA: TGTGCCTGTGACATCGTACTGGGGGACTCCTGGGACACCCGACAGATGTTTTTC. It yields the protein CACDIVLGDSWDTRQMFF.

The sample holds a few counts of this clone. The gene calls are TRDV2 and TRDJ3; 13 bases are shared with TRDD3. This CDR3 region has 18 residues. The junction had 7 bases not matched to a gene; V was cut back by 4 bases and J by 5 bases. Germline CDR1 GEAIGNYY, CDR2 EKD. The CDR3 sequence is CACDAVLGDTRDTRQMFF. The CDR3 coding sequence is TGTGCCTGTGATGCAGTACTGGGGGATACGCGGGACACCCGACAGATGTTTTTC.

By frequency in the sample, this clone is large. Other DNA sequences in this sample translate to the same CDR3. The J gene is TRDJ1, the V gene TRDV2, with 7 positions matching TRDD3. This CDR3 region has 15 residues. V gave up 0 bases and J gave up 0 bases; unmatched junction bases: 3. Germline V gene sequence: CDR1 GEAIGNYY, CDR2 EKD. The CDR3 loop reads CACDTWGTYTDKLIF. In nucleotides, the CDR3 is TGTGCCTGTGACACCTGGGGGACCTACACCGATAAACTCATCTTT.

By its share, this clone is medium-sized. The sample carries other DNA sequences with the same CDR3. In nucleotides, the CDR3 is TGTGCCTGTGACACCGGGGGATACTCCCCCCTCTCCTGGGACACCCGACAGATGTTTTTC. Translated: CACDTGGYSPLSWDTRQMFF. V gene TRDV2 combines with J gene TRDJ3; 9 positions match TRDD3. Germline values: CDR1 GEAIGNYY, CDR2 EKD. The CDR3 covers 20 residues. V was clipped by 0 bases and J by 0 bases; unmatched bases: 8.

Points on this clone: The protein held in TCRdb is that of a much larger clone and does not match this DNA's translation at residue 3, likely because of a read error; the protein shown is translated from the DNA. This chain joins TRDV2 and TRDJ3; 7 bases line up with TRDD3. Germline CDR1 reads GEAIGNYY; CDR2 reads EKD. The CDR3 extends over 19 amino acids. The CDR3 sequence: CARDTLGGRSSWDTRQMFF. CDR3 bases: TGTGCCCGTGACACTCTGGGGGGCAGAAGCTCCTGGGACACCCGACAGATGTTTTTC.

In its sample, this clone was seen a few times. TCRdb shows a much larger clone's protein in place of this DNA's translation, and the two differ at residue 11, likely through a read error; the protein shown is translated from the DNA. The chain recombines TRDV2 with TRDJ3, with D possibly TRDD3 on 5 matching bases. This CDR3 contains 16 residues. Germline-derived CDR1 and CDR2 are GEAIGNYY and EKD. The CDR3 DNA sequence: TGTGCCTGTGACACGGTTGGCTCCTGGGACGCCCGACAGATGTTTTTC. Translated, it gives CACDTVGSWDARQMFF.

A note on this clone: TCRdb lists the protein of a much larger clone for this DNA, which differs at residue 8, so this is likely a read error; the protein given here is translated from the DNA itself. V and J are TRDV2 and TRDJ1; D possibly corresponds to TRDD3 (6 bases). V lost 0 bases, J lost 0 bases, and 13 bases lay in between. In germline, CDR1 is GEAIGNYY, CDR2 EKD. The length of the CDR3 is 16 residues. The CDR3 nucleotides are TGTGCCTGTGACACCGTGGGGGCGCCTTACACCGATAAACTCATCTTT. Translation: CACDTVGAPYTDKLIF.

Remarks on this clone: Possible read error: a much larger clone is one base away. The sample carries other DNA sequences with the same CDR3. This chain joins TRDV2 and TRDJ3, with TRDD3 matching over 8 bases. The CDR3 length is 19 residues. Germline V CDR1 and CDR2: GEAIGNYY, EKD. CDR3 DNA sequence: TGTGCCTGCGACACCGTGGGGATACCTTCCTCCTGGGACACCCGACAGATGTTTTTC. Residues: CACDTVGIPSSWDTRQMFF.

Concerning this clone itself: The protein recorded in TCRdb matches a much larger clone and deviates from this DNA's translation at residue 8, suggesting a read error; the protein here is obtained by translating the DNA. J is TRDJ1 and V is TRDV2; tentatively, D is TRDD3 (6 bases). The CDR3 extends over 16 amino acids. Germline CDR1 is GEAIGNYY and CDR2 is EKD. The V and J ends lost 3 bases and 0 bases respectively, with 16 bases between them. CDR3 DNA sequence: TGTGCCTGTGACGCTCTTAGAATGGGGGACACCGATAAACTCATCTTT. Its translation: CACDALRMGDTDKLIF.

The sample holds a few counts of this clone. A much larger clonotype is one base distant, so this may be a read error. The same CDR3 can be traced to other DNA sequences in this sample. The V call is TRDV2, the J call TRDJ2, with TRDD3 matching over 9 bases. Germline-derived CDR1 and CDR2 are GEAIGNYY and EKD. The CDR3 spans 17 residues. CDR3 sequence reads: CACDTVGLGDKTAQLFF. The CDR3 nucleotides are TGTGCCTGTGACACGGTTGGGTTGGGGGATAAGACAGCACAGCTCTTCTTT.

Comments on this clone: This may come from a read error, since a much larger clone is one base off. The same CDR3 is also encoded by other DNA sequences in this sample. The gene calls are TRDV2 and TRDJ3; TRDD3 aligns across 10 bases. Germline V gene data show CDR1 as GEAIGNYY and CDR2 as EKD. CDR3 size: 20 residues. CDR3 in amino acids: CACDTYWGMQSSWDTRQMFF. CDR3 in DNA: TGTGCCTGTGACACTTACTGGGGGATGCAGAGCTCCTGGGACACCCGCCAGATGTTTTTC.

Worth noting for this clone: The protein held in TCRdb is that of a much larger clone and does not match this DNA's translation at residue 6, likely because of a read error; the protein shown is translated from the DNA. The chain couples TRDV2 to TRDJ3; D ambiguous. Between the trimmed V and J ends, which lost 4 bases and 4 bases, there was a span of 7 bases. The CDR3 contains 14 residues. Germline loops: CDR1 GEAIGNYY, CDR2 EKD. The CDR3 loop reads CACDTAWDTRQMFF. The CDR3 DNA reads as TGTGCCTGTGATACGGCGTGGGACACCCGACAGATGTTTTTC.

With respect to this clone: The protein given by TCRdb reflects a much larger clone and differs at residue 10 from this DNA's translation, likely from a read error; the protein shown is the DNA's translation. V and J are TRDV2 and TRDJ3; tentatively, D is TRDD3 (6 bases). The CDR3 extends over 16 amino acids. Germline V lookup: CDR1 GEAIGNYY, CDR2 EKD. For the CDR3, the DNA is TGTGCCTGTGACACGGTTGGCTCCTGGGGCACCCGACAGATGTTTTTC. The encoded protein is CACDTVGSWGTRQMFF.

About this clone: The protein in TCRdb stems from a much larger clone and differs at residue 18 from this DNA's translation, likely a read error; here the protein is translated from the DNA. CDR3 region: CACDTPPTGGAYSWDTRRMFF. In nucleotides, the CDR3 is TGTGCCTGTGACACTCCTCCTACTGGGGGAGCCTATTCCTGGGACACCCGACGGATGTTTTTC. The chain combines TRDV2 with TRDJ3; 9 bases align to TRDD3. The CDR3 runs to 21 residues. Germline lookup yields CDR1 GEAIGNYY and CDR2 EKD.

As for this clone: This is likely an artifact of a read error, given a far larger clone one base away. The same CDR3 is also encoded by other DNA sequences in this sample. The genes are TRDV2 and TRDJ3, with a tentative D call TRDD3 (6 bases). The CDR3 covers 18 residues. V gave up 2 bases and J gave up 0 bases, with 13 bases separating them. Germline V gene lookup returns CDR1 GEAIGNYY and CDR2 EKD. The CDR3 DNA follows: TGTGCCTGTGACAATACCGGGGGAGTCTCCTGGGACACCCGACAGATGTTTTTC. It specifies CACDNTGGVSWDTRQMFF.

Only a few counts were recorded for this clone. This sequence may be a read error, since a much larger clone differs from it by one base. The same CDR3 also results from other DNA sequences found in this sample. This sequence joins TRDV2 and TRDJ3, with 13 bases lining up with TRDD3. The germline CDR1 and CDR2 sequences are GEAIGNYY and EKD. The CDR3 has 21 residues. This CDR3 reads CACDALLGDTRSSWDTRQMFF. CDR3 bases: TGTGCCTGTGACGCCTTACTGGGGGATACGCGAAGCTCCTGGGACACCCGGCAGATGTTTTTC.

This clone was detected a few times. The V and J genes are TRDV2 and TRDJ2; 10 bases line up with TRDD3. V shed 5 bases, J shed 5 bases, and the junction held 1 base outside the gene matches. Per germline, CDR1 GEAIGNYY and CDR2 EKD. This CDR3 has 13 amino acids. The CDR3 spells CACVLGDTAQLFF. The CDR3 nucleotides are TGTGCCTGTGTACTGGGGGATACAGCACAACTCTTCTTT.

As for this clone: This is likely an artifact of a read error, given a far larger clone one base away. The sample contains more than one DNA sequence encoding this CDR3. The gene calls are TRDV2 and TRDJ3; tentative D call: TRDD3 (5 bases). This CDR3 region has 18 residues. Germline CDR1 and CDR2: GEAIGNYY and EKD. The CDR3 nucleotides read TGTGCCTGTGACAGAGTGGGTCGGAACTCCTGGGACACCCGGCAGATGTTTTTC. This encodes CACDRVGRNSWDTRQMFF.

This clone was seen more than once but under ten times. A much more abundant neighbour one base away suggests this may be a read error. In the same sample, other DNA sequences code for this CDR3. The rearrangement uses TRDV2 and TRDJ3, with 9 bases lining up with TRDD3. This CDR3 has 20 residues. The germline gives CDR1 GEAIGNYY, CDR2 EKD. CDR3 nucleotides: TGTGCCTGTGACAGGGTGTCTGGGGGATCCAGCTCCTGGGACACCCGCCAGATGTTTTTC. Amino acid sequence: CACDRVSGGSSSWDTRQMFF.

This clone turned up a few times. A read error may account for a junction end that differs from germline. The CDR3 sequence is CACDTPPLGALSWDTRQTFF. CDR3 coding DNA: TGTGCCTGTGACACTCCGCCACTGGGGGCTCTCTCCTGGGACACCCGACAGACGTTTTTC. The rearrangement links TRDV2 to TRDJ3; 8 bases align to TRDD3. This CDR3 contains 20 residues. From germline, CDR1 is GEAIGNYY and CDR2 EKD.

In regard to this clone: This may come from a read error, since a much larger clone is one base off. This chain connects TRDV2 to TRDJ3, with TRDD3 matching 9 bases. The germline V gene has CDR1 GEAIGNYY and CDR2 EKD. The length of the CDR3 is 18 residues. The CDR3 spells CACDPMGDSSWDTQQMFF. The CDR3 coding sequence is TGTGCCTGTGACCCCATGGGGGATAGCTCCTGGGACACCCAACAGATGTTTTTC.

Comment on this clone: This may arise from a read error, as a much more abundant clone is one base away. This same CDR3 is encoded by further DNA sequences in the sample. The gene calls are TRDV2 and TRDJ3; the match to TRDD3 covers 7 bases. CDR3 length equals 17 residues. Germline V gene lookup returns CDR1 GEAIGNYY and CDR2 EKD. The CDR3 coding sequence is TGTGCCTGCGACAGTACTGGGGTCTCCTGGGACACCCGACAGATGTTTTTC. It yields the protein CACDSTGVSWDTRQMFF.

This clone was observed a handful of times. A read error likely explains this, since a far larger clone differs by one base. This sample includes further DNA sequences coding for the same CDR3. The rearrangement uses TRDV2 and TRDJ1; D is possibly TRDD3 (6 bases). The V end was cut by 4 bases, the J end by 5 bases, with 16 bases between. Germline CDR1 GEAIGNYY, CDR2 EKD. The CDR3 runs 14 residues. CDR3 in DNA: TGTGCCTGTGATATACTGGGTGATCGGGATAAACTCATCTTT. This sequence encodes CACDILGDRDKLIF.

As concerns this clone: The listed TCRdb protein conflicts with the DNA translation at residue 5, and the protein shown is translated directly from the DNA. The rearrangement links TRDV2 to TRDJ3; the match to TRDD3 covers 12 bases. Trimming at V came to 3 bases and at J to 1 base, leaving 3 bases not matched to a gene. The length of the CDR3 is 18 residues. The germline V gene encodes CDR1 GEAIGNYY and CDR2 EKD. In nucleotides, the CDR3 is TGTGCCTGTGACGCACTGGGGGATACATCCTGGGACACCCGACAGATGTTTTTC. Amino acids: CACDALGDTSWDTRQMFF.

With regard to this clone: TCRdb records a much larger clone's protein for this DNA, with a difference at residue 17 that likely arises from a read error; the protein given is the translation of the DNA. This rearrangement joins TRDV2 to TRDJ3; a possible D gene is TRDD3 (6 bases). The CDR3 sequence is 19 residues long. Germline V gene data show CDR1 as GEAIGNYY and CDR2 as EKD. The CDR3 loop reads CACDKVVGGHSWDTRQTFF. The CDR3 DNA reads as TGTGCCTGTGACAAAGTTGTTGGGGGTCACTCCTGGGACACCCGACAGACGTTTTTC.

This clone qualifies as medium-sized (0.01 to 0.1%). This clone may be a read error of a much larger clone one base away. This same CDR3 is encoded by further DNA sequences in the sample. The gene calls are TRDV2 and TRDJ3; 11 bases match TRDD3. This CDR3 is built from 18 residues. Germline V gene sequence: CDR1 GEAIGNYY, CDR2 EKD. The junction had 3 bases not matched to a gene; V was cut back by 3 bases and J by 0 bases. The CDR3 region has the DNA TGTGCCTGTGACGTACTGGGGGATAGCTCCTGGGACACCCGACAGATGTTTTTC. Translation gives CACDVLGDSSWDTRQMFF.

About this clone itself: A read error is likely here: a far larger clone is one base away. Other DNA sequences of this sample code for an identical CDR3. The chain employs TRDV2 and TRDJ2; 10 nucleotides match TRDD3. CDR1 GEAIGNYY and CDR2 EKD come from the germline V gene. This CDR3 contains 15 residues. The CDR3 loop is CACDKLGDSAAQLFF. CDR3 nucleotide sequence: TGTGCCTGTGACAAACTGGGGGATTCCGCAGCACAGCTCTTCTTT.